A single T cell receptor (beta chain) is shown here with its context. The data are from a study of CD8 T cells in Susac syndrome. Trimming cost V 6 bases and J 3 bases, with 11 bases left between them. There are 13 residues in the CDR3. Roughly 0.45 to 1 ug RNA was reverse transcribed with random hexamers. TCRdb called the immunoSEQ multiplex PCR reads again in MiXCR, with one record for every CDR3 protein. The data hold roughly 150,000 distinct CDR3 sequences, with roughly 95% observed a single time. This TCR derives from a human donor with Susac syndrome. The J gene is TRBJ2-5, the V gene TRBV12-3 or TRBV12-4, with a tentative D call TRBD1 (5 bases). Sequenced input: CD4+ T cells from PBMCs. CDR3 sequence reads: CASSIWGEETQYF. Written as DNA, the CDR3 is TGTGCCAGCAGCATTTGGGGCGAAGAGACCCAGTACTTC.